This TCR beta chain is from a study of cytomegalovirus exposure and HLA in healthy donors. Study-wide findings and caveats: Segments of the TCR beta V type were, in most cases, productive about 90% or about 30% of the time in an earlier analysis. The study had only CMV serostatus as immune exposure information.

For this clone: Antigen specificity is unknown.

The length of the CDR3 is 15 residues. V was pared by 6 bases and J by 7 bases, with 19 bases between. Germline lookup yields CDR1 MNHNS and CDR2 SASEGT. The PCR used 60 Vbeta and 13 Jbeta primers. The protocol was immunoSEQ multiplex PCR, while the TCRdb copy is restricted to in-frame clones and leaves out a portion. The sample yields around 140,000 clones, of which the top ten take up 0.96%. This receptor was taken from a male donor in good health and CMV-seronegative. The V and J genes are TRBV6-1 and TRBJ2-1; D possibly corresponds to TRBD1 (5 bases). Sequences were obtained from PBMCs. For the CDR3, the DNA is TGTGCCAGCAGCAAACGTCGGCAGACAGAGAATGAGCAGTTCTTC. The encoded protein is CASSKRRQTENEQFF.